A selection of T cell receptor beta chains follows, all from one sample in a study of CD4 T cells in relation to SARS-CoV-2 and coronaviruses. Profiled with immunoSEQ multiplex PCR; TCRdb holds only in-frame clones, not every one. In the table there are approximately 59,000 clones, 87% of which are singletons. The sequencing sample was made of memory CD4+ T cells from PBMCs. These receptors were taken from a human donor in good health. Both conserved end residues are trimmed from each CDR3. The order of the fields is J gene, V gene, CDR3 protein.

TRBJ2-3,TRBV7-9,ASTSGGRDTQY
TRBJ2-1,TRBV5-1,ASSLARPSDEQF
TRBJ1-5,TRBV29-1,SGSTGFDQPQH
TRBJ1-5,TRBV2,ASSGAPGGFSNQPQH
TRBJ2-1,TRBV30,AWSFSYNEQF
TRBJ2-7,TRBV3-1/TRBV3-2,ASTGGGSYEQY
TRBJ1-2,TRBV7-3,ASSPYGLTGGYT
TRBJ1-1,TRBV29-1,SVELIMNTEAF
TRBJ2-7,TRBV30,AWTGTGAYEQY
TRBJ1-1,TRBV19,ASSTYTEAF
TRBJ1-6,TRBV6-5,ASSDRGGYNSPLH
TRBJ2-7,TRBV28,ASSLEGHEQY
TRBJ1-3,TRBV2,ASSGSGNTIY
TRBJ2-5,TRBV5-4,ASSLETSGGPGLRETQY
TRBJ2-2,TRBV24-1,ATSDLKRGTGELF
TRBJ2-4,TRBV9,ASSVEWGQGKNIQY
TRBJ2-7,TRBV7-9,ASSLDGTRRDEQY
TRBJ2-1,TRBV7-2,ASSLGQKSPYNEQF
TRBJ1-5,TRBV30,AWSVNDNQPQH
TRBJ2-1,TRBV2,ASTASGGSDEQF
TRBJ1-4,TRBV18,ASSRRSRGPTLLEKLF
TRBJ2-1,TRBV5-1,ASSFGNYEQF
TRBJ2-5,TRBV5-1,ASSSGTGFIQETQY
TRBJ1-2,TRBV15,ATSPDRNYGYT
TRBJ2-4,TRBV28,ASRRDRRLAKNIQY
TRBJ1-6,TRBV7-9,ASSHHATGVNSPLH
TRBJ2-2,TRBV11-2,ASSQGLAGTGELF
TRBJ1-1,TRBV7-9,ASRLDGNTEAF
TRBJ1-1,TRBV6-5,ASSPMGDTEAF
TRBJ2-7,TRBV6-2/TRBV6-3,ASSSRTSGRYEQY
TRBJ2-3,TRBV30,AWSHRGGRGDTQY
TRBJ2-3,TRBV5-1,ASSYGQVFTDTQY
TRBJ2-3,TRBV5-1,ASSLAASSIPDTQY